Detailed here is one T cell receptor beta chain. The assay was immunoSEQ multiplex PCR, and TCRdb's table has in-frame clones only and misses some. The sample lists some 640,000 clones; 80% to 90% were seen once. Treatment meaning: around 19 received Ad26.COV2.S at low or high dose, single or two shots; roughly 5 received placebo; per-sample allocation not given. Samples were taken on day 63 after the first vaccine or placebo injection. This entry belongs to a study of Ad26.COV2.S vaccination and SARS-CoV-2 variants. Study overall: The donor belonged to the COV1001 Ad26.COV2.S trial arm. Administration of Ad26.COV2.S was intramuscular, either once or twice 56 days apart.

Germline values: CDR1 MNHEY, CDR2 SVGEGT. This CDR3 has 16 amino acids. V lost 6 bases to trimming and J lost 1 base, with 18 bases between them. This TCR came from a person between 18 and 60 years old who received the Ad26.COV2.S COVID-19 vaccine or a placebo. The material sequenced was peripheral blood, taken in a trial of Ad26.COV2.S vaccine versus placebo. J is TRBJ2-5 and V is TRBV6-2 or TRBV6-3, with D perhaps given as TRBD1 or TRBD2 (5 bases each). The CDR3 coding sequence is TGTGCCAGCAGCCCTCCCAGGGCGGGCCCCCAAGAGACCCAGTACTTC. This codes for CASSPPRAGPQETQYF.